This entry lists 20 T cell receptor beta chains sequenced from one sample in a study of vaccination and CD4 T cells after COVID-19. Their antigens are not known. The treatment here: roughly ten-day PBMC culture with coronavirus spike peptide pools or control peptides (ViraFEST assay). Sequenced with the Oncomine TCR Beta short-read assay was DNA taken from cultured CD4+ T cells. Each CDR3 protein is one row after TCRdb ran MiXCR on the PCR reads. The table lists fewer than 15,000 distinct CDR3 sequences, approximately 61% of them singletons. The sample was CD4+ T cells from blood, cultured in vitro. The receptors originated from a human donor who had recovered from COVID-19.

V and J are TRBV19 and TRBJ1-5; D may be TRBD1 (5 bases). The germline CDR1 and CDR2 sequences are LNHDA and SQIVND (reference sequence). CDR3 length: 15 amino acids. V lost 6 bases and J lost 2, with 14 bases in between. For the CDR3, the DNA is TGTGCCAGTAGCACACAGGCTCTCCGCAATCAGCCCCAGCATTTT. Translated, it gives CASSTQALRNQPQHF.

The CDR3 DNA sequence: TGTGCCAGCATTCGAGTATTAATGAACACTGAAGCTTTCTTT. It specifies CASIRVLMNTEAFF. The gene calls are TRBV12-3 or TRBV12-4 and TRBJ1-1, with D uncertain. The CDR3 runs to 14 residues. V was cut by 7 bases and J by 0 bases, with 12 bases left in between.

The chain has TRBV20-1 and TRBJ1-4, with D hard to call. The ends were cut back, 4 bases at V and 6 bases at J, with 15 bases in the middle. The CDR3 extends over 14 amino acids. Germline values: CDR1 DFQATT, CDR2 SNEGSKA (reference sequence). Here the CDR3 DNA reads TGCAGTGCTACCCGAAGGCCTGATGATGAAAAACTGTTTTTT. This translates into CSATRRPDDEKLFF.

The chain recombines TRBV6-1 with TRBJ2-7; D call uncertain. Trimming pared 5 bases from V and 2 bases from J, leaving 10 bases between. The CDR3 loop spans 13 amino acids. Germline V gives CDR1 MNHNS, CDR2 SASEGT. Written as DNA, the CDR3 is TGTGCCAGCAGTCACGGACGGGCCTACGAGCAGTACTTC. Its protein is CASSHGRAYEQYF.

The chain employs TRBV6-5 and TRBJ2-7; maybe TRBD2 (6 bases). CDR3 length equals 15 residues. CDR1 and CDR2 (germline): MNHEY, SVGAGI. V lost 4 bases to trimming and J lost 1 base, with 14 bases between them. This chain's CDR3 is CASSSRGFLSYEQYF. Here the CDR3 DNA reads TGTGCCAGCAGTTCCCGGGGGTTTTTGTCCTACGAGCAGTACTTC.

The CDR3 here is CASSLDGGSSYNEQFF. The CDR3 nucleotides read TGTGCCAGCAGCTTAGATGGCGGGAGCTCCTACAATGAGCAGTTCTTC. The chain is built from TRBV7-2 and TRBJ2-1; 7 nucleotides match TRBD2. The CDR3 has 16 residues. Germline CDR1 is SGHTA and CDR2 is FQGNSA. The ends lost 1 base at V and 0 bases at J; junction bases unmatched: 3.

This chain joins TRBV19 and TRBJ1-5, with 7 bases fitting TRBD1. V dropped 4 bases and J dropped 5; count of bases not matched to a gene: 8. The CDR3 contains 15 residues. CDR1 and CDR2 from the germline V gene are LNHDA and SQIVND (reference sequence). The CDR3 loop is CASSTGRGRHQPQHF. CDR3 coding DNA: TGTGCCAGTAGTACGGGGAGGGGGCGTCATCAGCCCCAGCATTTT.

The chain uses TRBV27 and TRBJ2-5; perhaps D is TRBD1 or TRBD2 (6 bases each). V lost 1 base and J 3 bases, leaving 21 bases between the germline ends. Germline-derived CDR1 and CDR2 are MNHEY and SMNVEV (reference sequence). The CDR3 totals 18 residues. The CDR3 loop reads CASSLFTYPGGRKETQYF. In nucleotides, the CDR3 is TGTGCCAGCAGTTTATTCACTTACCCCGGGGGCCGTAAAGAGACCCAGTACTTC.

The chain couples TRBV4-1 to TRBJ1-2; no clear D gene. Trimming shortened V by 0 bases and J by 1 base, and 9 bases separated the two germline ends. The CDR3 runs 15 residues. Germline loops: CDR1 MGHRA, CDR2 YSYEKL. CDR3 residues: CASSQDTRFNYGYTF. The CDR3 DNA follows: TGCGCCAGCAGCCAAGATACTCGGTTTAACTATGGCTACACCTTC.

The chain links TRBV6-2 or TRBV6-3 to TRBJ2-5, with a possible D match to TRBD1 (6 bases). The CDR3 covers 13 residues. Looked up from germline, CDR1 is MNHEY and CDR2 is SVGEGT. V lost 6 bases and J lost 2, with 10 bases in between. The CDR3 is CASSRQGQETQYF. The CDR3 nucleotides read TGTGCCAGCAGCAGGCAGGGGCAAGAGACCCAGTACTTC.

The V call is TRBV5-1, the J call TRBJ1-1; D gene ambiguous. Germline V gives CDR1 SGHRS, CDR2 YFSETQ. With 5 bases removed from V and 1 base from J, the gap between germline ends came to 9 bases. The CDR3 sequence is 13 residues long. CDR3 residues: CASSQITNTEAFF. The CDR3 bases are TGCGCCAGCAGTCAAATCACGAACACTGAAGCTTTCTTT.

This chain joins TRBV24-1 and TRBJ2-2, with D perhaps matching TRBD2 (6 bases). Per the germline V gene, CDR1 is KGHDR and CDR2 is SFDVKD. CDR3 length: 14 residues. Trimming stripped 1 base from V and 6 bases from J, with 8 bases between. This CDR3 is CATSDFRGSGELFF. The CDR3 DNA sequence: TGTGCCACCAGTGATTTCCGGGGGTCCGGGGAGCTGTTTTTT.

CDR3 loop: CSASPPGQGNTEAFF. CDR3 bases: TGCAGTGCTAGTCCCCCAGGACAGGGGAACACTGAAGCTTTCTTT. V gene TRBV20-1 combines with J gene TRBJ1-1; 8 positions agree with TRBD1. Germline assignment: CDR1 DFQATT and CDR2 SNEGSKA (reference sequence). CDR3 size: 15 residues. Trimming cost V 3 bases and J 1 base; bases outside gene matches: 7.

This clonotype was observed a handful of times. This chain uses TRBV7-8 with TRBJ2-5; D not certain. The CDR3 extends over 14 amino acids. Trimming shortened V by 1 base and J by 2 bases, and 8 bases separated the two germline ends. Germline-derived CDR1 and CDR2 are SGHVS and FQNEAQ. CDR3 nucleotide sequence: TGTGCCAGCAGCTTAGTTCAGATTCAAGAGACCCAGTACTTC. Residues: CASSLVQIQETQYF.

This chain uses TRBV10-2 with TRBJ2-5; 13 bases fit TRBD2. CDR3 length: 17 amino acids. V trimming: 4 bases; J trimming: 5 bases; junction bases outside the gene matches: 10. Germline V gene sequence: CDR1 WSHSY, CDR2 SAAADI. The CDR3 reads CASSGTSGRARGETQYF. For the CDR3, the DNA is TGCGCCAGCAGTGGTACTAGCGGGAGGGCCAGAGGGGAGACCCAGTACTTC.

CDR3 nucleotides: TGCGCCAGCGGGGGGGGGGCAGCAAATCAGCCCCAGCATTTT. Translated, it gives CASGGGAANQPQHF. The chain combines TRBV10-2 with TRBJ1-5, with a tentative D call TRBD1 (6 bases). Between the trimmed V and J ends, which lost 8 bases and 4 bases, there was a span of 15 bases. CDR3 length equals 14 residues. The germline V gene has CDR1 WSHSY and CDR2 SAAADI.

This clonotype came up a few times. V usage is TRBV5-1 and J usage is TRBJ1-2, with D unclear. The V and J ends lost 0 bases and 7 bases respectively, with 13 bases between them. The CDR3 consists of 14 residues. Germline V gene data show CDR1 as SGHRS and CDR2 as YFSETQ. In DNA, the CDR3 is TGCGCCAGCAGCTTGGAAGGGCAGGTTGGTGGCTACACCTTC. Translation gives CASSLEGQVGGYTF.

The CDR3: CASSYSQEGQPQHF. The CDR3 region has the DNA TGTGCCAGCAGTTACTCGCAGGAAGGTCAGCCCCAGCATTTT. The V call is TRBV6-5, the J call TRBJ1-5; D is uncertain. The CDR3 contains 14 residues. Germline CDR1 and CDR2: MNHEY and SVGAGI. V lost 0 bases, J lost 6 bases, and 9 bases lay in between.

V and J are TRBV6-1 and TRBJ2-7; 14 positions match TRBD2. The trim removed 10 bases at V and 2 bases at J, leaving 10 bases unmatched. The CDR3 is 16 amino acids. Germline-derived CDR1 and CDR2 are MNHNS and SASEGT. In DNA form, the CDR3 reads TGTGCCACCATGACTAGCGGGAGGGCCGTCACCTACGAGCAGTACTTC. This codes for CATMTSGRAVTYEQYF.

The chain is built from TRBV11-1 and TRBJ2-2; the D gene is possibly TRBD1 (5 bases). There are 15 residues in the CDR3. From germline, CDR1 is SGHAT and CDR2 FQDESV (reference sequence). Deletions cut 6 bases from V and 3 bases from J, with 14 bases between. The CDR3 region is CASRPDSIYTGELFF. The CDR3 nucleotides read TGTGCCAGCAGGCCCGACAGTATATACACCGGGGAGCTGTTTTTT.